This TCR beta chain was identified in a study of T-cell memory formation after mild COVID-19. The CDR3 runs to 16 residues. Trimming at V came to 3 bases and at J to 5 bases, leaving 11 bases not matched to a gene. Germline CDR1 reads MGHRA; CDR2 reads YSYEKL. The table lists this clonotype with a few counts. TCRdb ran MiXCR on the 5' RACE reads and lists one entry per CDR3 protein. The table has fewer than 700,000 distinct CDR3 sequences, about a sixth seen once. Sequenced input: PBMCs or a T cell subset sorted from them (not recorded which). The source is an adult woman who had mild COVID-19 (a few samples of this study predate the infection). Cell type and time point are not known. V usage is TRBV4-1 and J usage is TRBJ1-2; 8 bases match TRBD1. CDR3 DNA: TGCGCCAGCAGCCACAGGGGGCAGGAGGTTGGGTATGGCTACACCTTC. This codes for CASSHRGQEVGYGYTF.